The 31 T cell receptor beta chains in this list originate from one sample, sequenced in a study of blood T cell repertoires in COVID-19 (dated by TCRdb to the early 2020s). Libraries were prepared through the immunoSEQ multiplex PCR assay. TCRdb stores this immuneACCESS table with in-frame sequences only. Part of the clones is absent; in the studies checked, under half of the shortfall reflects unresolved V genes, and no reason is known for the rest. The sample contains 110,000 to 150,000 clones, roughly 90% of them found a single time. Of the sample, roughly a tenth is held by the ten largest clones. Sequences were obtained from peripheral blood. Every receptor here comes from a man aged 50 to 60 with active or convalescent COVID-19.

This chain uses TRBV6-5 with TRBJ2-7, with 7 bases fitting TRBD2. The CDR3 runs 14 residues. CDR1 and CDR2 (germline): MNHEY, SVGAGI. The trim removed 4 bases at V and 0 bases at J, leaving 3 bases unmatched. CDR3 protein: CASSLSGGSYEQYF. In DNA form, the CDR3 reads TGTGCCAGCAGTTTGTCGGGGGGCTCCTACGAGCAGTACTTC.

This rearrangement joins TRBV24-1 to TRBJ2-6, with D tentatively TRBD1 (5 bases). This CDR3 is built from 16 residues. CDR1 is KGHDR, CDR2 SFDVKD, per germline. The V end lost 5 bases, the J end lost 0 bases, and 10 bases lay between the germline ends. Here the CDR3 reads CATSGGPVSGANVLTF. In nucleotides, the CDR3 is TGTGCCACCAGTGGGGGCCCGGTCTCTGGGGCCAACGTCCTGACTTTC.

This clone appeared once. The chain employs TRBV6-2 or TRBV6-3 and TRBJ1-1; 10 positions match TRBD1. CDR3 length: 16 residues. Per germline, CDR1 MNHEY and CDR2 SVGEGT. The junction had 5 bases not matched to a gene; V was cut back by 0 bases and J by 4 bases. CDR3 nucleotides: TGTGCCAGCAGTTACTCGACAGGGGGCGTAGGCACTGAAGCTTTCTTT. It yields the protein CASSYSTGGVGTEAFF.

The chain uses TRBV20-1 and TRBJ1-5; weak D call: TRBD1 (6 bases). CDR1 and CDR2 (germline): DFQATT, SNEGSKA (reference sequence). The CDR3 totals 13 residues. Deletions cut 3 bases from V and 5 bases from J, with 11 bases between. The CDR3 here is CSASFGGHQPQHF. The CDR3 DNA follows: TGCAGTGCTAGTTTCGGGGGGCATCAGCCCCAGCATTTT.

For this clone: Additional DNA sequences in this sample encode the identical CDR3. V is TRBV28 and J is TRBJ1-3; no clear D gene. CDR1 MDHEN and CDR2 SYDVKM come from the germline V gene. The CDR3 is 14 residues long. V lost 2 bases to trimming and J lost 0 bases, with 5 bases between them. CDR3 sequence reads: CASSLAGSGNTIYF. The CDR3 DNA reads as TGTGCCAGCAGTTTAGCGGGCTCTGGAAACACCATATATTTT.

In DNA form, the CDR3 reads TGTGCCAGCAGCGTGGGCCAGGGGGATTCACCCCTCCACTTT. It codes for CASSVGQGDSPLHF. The chain employs TRBV9 and TRBJ1-6; 7 nucleotides align to TRBD1. The CDR3 loop spans 14 amino acids. The germline V gene has CDR1 SGDLS and CDR2 YYNGEE. Trimming cost V 2 bases and J 8 bases; bases outside gene matches: 4. Based on the CDR3 plus reference TRBV9 and TRBJ1-6, the full variable domain is DSGVTQTPKHLITATGQRVTLRCSPRSGDLSVYWYQQSLDQGLQFLIQYYNGEERAKGNILERFSAQQFPDLHSELNLSSLELGDSALYFCASSVGQGDSPLHFGNGTRLTVT.

The chain joins TRBV2 to TRBJ1-1; D not certain. Germline assignment: CDR1 SNHLY and CDR2 FYNNEI. The V end was cut by 4 bases, the J end by 6 bases, with 12 bases between. The CDR3 extends over 13 amino acids. In nucleotides, the CDR3 is TGTGCCAGCAGTGTTCCAAAAATTTCTGAAGCTTTCTTT. It translates to CASSVPKISEAFF.

The chain is built from TRBV27 and TRBJ1-6; D may be TRBD1 (5 bases). In germline, CDR1 is MNHEY, CDR2 SMNVEV (reference sequence). This CDR3 has 14 amino acids. Trimming removed 2 bases at V and 7 bases at J, with 9 bases between. The CDR3 loop is CASSLKGRNSPLHF. The CDR3 DNA reads TGTGCCAGCAGTTTAAAGGGGCGGAATTCACCCCTCCACTTT.

This clone has just one count. The chain employs TRBV5-1 and TRBJ1-4, with 8 bases lining up with TRBD1. The ends lost 2 bases at V and 6 bases at J; junction bases unmatched: 6. CDR3 length: 15 residues. CDR1 is SGHRS, CDR2 YFSETQ, per germline. This CDR3 reads CASSLSGGADEKLFF. The CDR3 DNA is TGCGCCAGCAGCTTATCAGGGGGCGCAGATGAAAAACTGTTTTTT. The complete variable domain, with remaining parts taken from reference TRBV5-1 and TRBJ1-4, reads KAGVTQTPRYLIKTRGQQVTLSCSPISGHRSVSWYQQTPGQGLQFLFEYFSETQRNKGNFPGRFSGRQFSNSRSEMNVSTLELGDSALYLCASSLSGGADEKLFFGSGTQLSVL.

The chain recombines TRBV7-3 with TRBJ1-2, with D possibly being TRBD1 (5 bases). Trimming stripped 5 bases from V and 2 bases from J, with 12 bases between. The CDR3 has 14 residues. Germline V gene data show CDR1 as SGHTA and CDR2 as FQGTGA. CDR3 in amino acids: CASSQRGGNYGYTF. CDR3 bases: TGTGCCAGCAGCCAGCGTGGGGGGAACTATGGCTACACCTTC.

This rearrangement joins TRBV7-9 to TRBJ2-6; D possibly corresponds to TRBD1 (7 bases). The V and J ends lost 1 base and 4 bases respectively, with 20 bases between them. Per the germline V gene, CDR1 is SEHNR and CDR2 is FQNEAQ (reference sequence). The CDR3 runs 19 residues. The CDR3 sequence is CASSLVSGGRRWGANVLTF. The CDR3 DNA reads as TGTGCCAGCAGCTTAGTCTCAGGGGGGCGCCGTTGGGGGGCCAACGTCCTGACTTTC.

This chain uses TRBV29-1 with TRBJ2-7, with 12 bases that match TRBD2. CDR1 is SQVTM and CDR2 is ANQGSEA in the germline V gene. The CDR3 covers 14 residues. V lost 5 bases, J lost 2 bases, and 4 bases stayed unmatched. The CDR3 DNA follows: TGCAGCGTTCTCACTAGCGGGAGGACCTACGAGCAGTACTTC. It yields the protein CSVLTSGRTYEQYF.

The chain uses TRBV7-2 and TRBJ1-1, with D possibly matching TRBD1 (6 bases). The V and J ends lost 6 bases and 5 bases respectively, with 13 bases between them. Germline V lookup: CDR1 SGHTA, CDR2 FQGNSA. CDR3 size: 13 residues. Here the CDR3 reads CASRGGGRTEAFF. CDR3 nucleotide sequence: TGTGCCAGCAGGGGAGGGGGGAGGACTGAAGCTTTCTTT.

The rearrangement uses TRBV28 and TRBJ1-1; D is perhaps TRBD1 (5 bases). This CDR3 has 13 amino acids. Trimming took off 5 bases at V and 0 bases at J, with 7 bases between the two ends. Germline CDR1 and CDR2: MDHEN and SYDVKM. CDR3 bases: TGTGCCAGCAGTGGGGGGTTGAACACTGAAGCTTTCTTT. Translating gives CASSGGLNTEAFF. Based on the CDR3 plus reference TRBV28 and TRBJ1-1, the full variable domain is DVKVTQSSRYLVKRTGEKVFLECVQDMDHENMFWYRQDPGLGLRLIYFSYDVKMKEKGDIPEGYSVSREKKERFSLILESASTNQTSMYLCASSGGLNTEAFFGQGTRLTVV.

In this sample, this clone turned up a few times. V is TRBV6-1 and J is TRBJ1-5; no definite D call. V gave up 3 bases and J gave up 4 bases, with 16 bases separating them. The CDR3 contains 16 residues. Germline V gene sequence: CDR1 MNHNS, CDR2 SASEGT. The CDR3 bases are TGTGCCAGCAGTGATTGGTCTCGAAGAGGGAATCAGCCCCAGCATTTT. This gives the protein CASSDWSRRGNQPQHF.

This chain joins TRBV28 and TRBJ2-7; D remains unclear. The CDR3 is made up of 13 amino acids. Germline V gene data show CDR1 as MDHEN and CDR2 as SYDVKM. The ends were cut back, 5 bases at V and 3 bases at J, with 11 bases in the middle. CDR3 sequence (DNA): TGTGCCAGCAGTAGCACTCCTTACTACGAGCAGTACTTC. This codes for CASSSTPYYEQYF.

This chain links TRBV3-1 (or the pseudogene TRBV3-2) with TRBJ2-1; 7 bases align to TRBD1. The CDR3 loop spans 13 amino acids. Germline CDR1 reads LGHDT; CDR2 reads YNNKEL (reference sequence). V dropped 4 bases and J dropped 5; count of bases not matched to a gene: 2. For the CDR3, the DNA is TGTGCCAGCAGCCTACAGGGGAACAATGAGCAGTTCTTC. Translated, it gives CASSLQGNNEQFF.

The chain carries TRBV30 and TRBJ2-3, with D possibly TRBD2 on 6 matching bases. This CDR3 is built from 15 residues. V lost 5 bases and J 0 bases, leaving 15 bases between the germline ends. Germline-derived CDR1 and CDR2 are GTSNPN and SVGIG (reference sequence). The CDR3 DNA is TGTGCCTGGTTTCGGGGGACCGGGAGCACAGATACGCAGTATTTT. Translated, it gives CAWFRGTGSTDTQYF.

V is TRBV2 and J is TRBJ1-2; no reliable D call. This CDR3 has 12 residues. Deletions cut 7 bases from V and 0 bases from J, with 6 bases between. CDR1 and CDR2 from the germline V gene are SNHLY and FYNNEI. The CDR3 nucleotides read TGTGCCAGCAAGTCAGCTAACTATGGCTACACCTTC. Protein product: CASKSANYGYTF.

The chain employs TRBV6-4 and TRBJ1-4; no clear D. Per the germline V gene, CDR1 is MRHNA and CDR2 is SNTAGT. This CDR3 region has 12 residues. V lost 7 bases, J lost 4 bases, and 7 bases lay in between. The CDR3 here is CASTRLNEKLFF. The CDR3 DNA reads TGTGCCAGCACAAGACTTAATGAAAAACTGTTTTTT.

V usage is TRBV9 and J usage is TRBJ1-2, with 10 bases aligning to TRBD1. The germline V gene encodes CDR1 SGDLS and CDR2 YYNGEE. Trimming cost V 3 bases and J 7 bases; bases outside gene matches: 9. The CDR3 extends over 15 amino acids. The CDR3 reads CASSARDRGRGGYTF. CDR3 nucleotides: TGTGCCAGCAGCGCCCGGGACAGGGGTAGGGGTGGCTACACCTTC.

This clone was counted a few times. The V gene is TRBV5-1, the J gene TRBJ1-1, with D unresolved. V gave up 4 bases and J gave up 3 bases, with 4 bases separating them. Germline V CDR1 and CDR2: SGHRS, YFSETQ. The CDR3 contains 11 residues. Here the CDR3 reads CASSTDTEAFF. The CDR3 DNA reads TGCGCCAGCAGCACGGACACTGAAGCTTTCTTT.

This clone has just one count. This sequence joins TRBV19 and TRBJ1-2; possibly TRBD1 for D (5 bases). The CDR3 runs 13 residues. Germline CDR1 LNHDA, CDR2 SQIVND (reference sequence). V lost 5 bases and J lost 6, with 13 bases in between. The CDR3 sequence is CASSDRQGDGYTF. CDR3 DNA sequence: TGTGCCAGTAGTGACCGGCAGGGCGATGGCTACACCTTC.

This clone appeared many times. This sequence joins TRBV11-2 and TRBJ2-2; the D is unclear. Germline V lookup: CDR1 SGHAT, CDR2 FQNNGV. V was shortened by 0 bases and J by 7 bases, with 6 bases between the two germline ends. The CDR3 is 13 amino acids. CDR3 DNA sequence: TGTGCCAGCAGCTTAGATCAATTCGGGGAGCTGTTTTTT. Its translation is CASSLDQFGELFF.

CDR3 sequence: CASSSGLAGVFYNEQFF. The CDR3 DNA is TGTGCCAGCTCATCGGGACTAGCGGGAGTGTTTTACAATGAGCAGTTCTTC. This chain connects TRBV18 to TRBJ2-1; 14 bases fit TRBD2. V shed 5 bases, J shed 4 bases, and the junction held 7 bases outside the gene matches. This CDR3 spans 17 amino acids. The germline V gene encodes CDR1 KGHSH and CDR2 LQKENI. Full variable domain (missing parts from reference TRBV18 and TRBJ2-1): NAGVMQNPRHLVRRRGQEARLRCSPMKGHSHVYWYRQLPEEGLKFMVYLQKENIIDESGMPKERFSAEFPKEGPSILRIQQVVRGDSAAYFCASSSGLAGVFYNEQFFGPGTRLTVL.

The rearrangement joins TRBV4-2 to TRBJ2-1; 11 bases are shared with TRBD2. Per the germline V gene, CDR1 is LGHNA and CDR2 is YNFKEQ. Germline trimming cut 0 bases from V and 9 bases from J; bases unmatched to any gene: 10. This CDR3 is 17 amino acids long. Here the CDR3 reads CASSQDRSSGRKGEQFF. In DNA form, the CDR3 reads TGTGCCAGCAGCCAAGATCGGTCTAGCGGGAGGAAAGGTGAGCAGTTCTTC.

This chain uses TRBV5-1 with TRBJ1-1, with D possibly matching TRBD1 (5 bases). Trimming pared 4 bases from V and 7 bases from J, leaving 17 bases between. Looked up from germline, CDR1 is SGHRS and CDR2 is YFSETQ. The CDR3 extends over 14 amino acids. The CDR3 DNA follows: TGCGCCAGCAGCCAGCCGGGGGATTCGGTTGAAGCTTTCTTT. This sequence encodes CASSQPGDSVEAFF.

The rearrangement joins TRBV11-2 to TRBJ2-1; TRBD2 agrees at 7 bases. The CDR3 runs to 13 residues. Trimming took 3 bases from V and 4 from J; bases not matched to a gene: 0. Germline V gene sequence: CDR1 SGHAT, CDR2 FQNNGV. CDR3 protein: CASSLGLYNEQFF. As DNA, the CDR3 is TGTGCCAGCAGCTTGGGACTATACAATGAGCAGTTCTTC. Full variable domain (missing parts from reference TRBV11-2 and TRBJ2-1): EAGVAQSPRYKIIEKRQSVAFWCNPISGHATLYWYQQILGQGPKLLIQFQNNGVVDDSQLPKDRFSAERLKGVDSTLKIQPAKLEDSAVYLCASSLGLYNEQFFGPGTRLTVL.

The rearrangement links TRBV2 to TRBJ1-5; D call uncertain. The CDR3 totals 14 residues. Per the germline V gene, CDR1 is SNHLY and CDR2 is FYNNEI. Trimming shortened V by 4 bases and J by 3 bases, and 10 bases separated the two germline ends. The CDR3 DNA reads TGTGCCAGCAGTGTTACTCGAACCAATCAGCCCCAGCATTTT. This sequence encodes CASSVTRTNQPQHF.

The chain recombines TRBV5-1 with TRBJ1-4; D perhaps matches TRBD1 (5 bases). Deletions cut 4 bases from V and 8 bases from J, with 15 bases between. Germline loops: CDR1 SGHRS, CDR2 YFSETQ. This CDR3 comprises 14 residues. The CDR3 spells CASSARGDDEKLFF. As DNA, the CDR3 is TGCGCCAGCAGCGCTCGGGGGGATGACGAAAAACTGTTTTTT. Supplemented by reference TRBV5-1 and TRBJ1-4, the full variable domain reads KAGVTQTPRYLIKTRGQQVTLSCSPISGHRSVSWYQQTPGQGLQFLFEYFSETQRNKGNFPGRFSGRQFSNSRSEMNVSTLELGDSALYLCASSARGDDEKLFFGSGTQLSVL.

The chain combines TRBV19 with TRBJ2-1; 9 nucleotides line up with TRBD2. There are 14 residues in the CDR3. V lost 7 bases to trimming and J lost 5 bases; unmatched junction nucleotides: 6. The germline V gene encodes CDR1 LNHDA and CDR2 SQIVND (reference sequence). The CDR3 loop reads CASTPGLANNEQFF. CDR3 sequence (DNA): TGTGCCAGTACACCGGGACTAGCTAACAATGAGCAGTTCTTC.